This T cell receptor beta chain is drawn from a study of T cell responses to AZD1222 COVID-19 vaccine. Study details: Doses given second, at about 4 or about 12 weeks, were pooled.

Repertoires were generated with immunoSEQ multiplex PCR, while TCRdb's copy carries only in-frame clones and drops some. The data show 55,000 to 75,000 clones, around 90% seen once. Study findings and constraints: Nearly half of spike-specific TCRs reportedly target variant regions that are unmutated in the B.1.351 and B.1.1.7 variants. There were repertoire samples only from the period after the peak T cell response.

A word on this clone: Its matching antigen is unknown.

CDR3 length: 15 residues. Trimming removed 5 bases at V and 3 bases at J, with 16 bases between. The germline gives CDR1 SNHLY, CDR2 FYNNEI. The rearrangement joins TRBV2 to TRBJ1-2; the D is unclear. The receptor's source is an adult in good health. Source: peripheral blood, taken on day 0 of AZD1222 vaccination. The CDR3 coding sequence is TGTGCCAGCAGTCCCAATAGCCCGGTGGACTATGGCTACACCTTC. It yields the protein CASSPNSPVDYGYTF.